A single sample gave rise to the 31 T cell receptor beta chains below, sequenced in a study of cytomegalovirus exposure and HLA in healthy donors. Vbeta (60) and Jbeta (13) primers were used in the PCR. Repertoires were generated with immunoSEQ multiplex PCR, while TCRdb's copy carries only in-frame clones and drops some. Its table records tens of thousands of clones. The sample taken for sequencing was PBMCs. The receptor source for this set is a man aged 40-55 years in good health and CMV-seronegative.

V usage is TRBV18 and J usage is TRBJ1-2; 7 bases map to TRBD1. CDR3 length equals 15 residues. Germline CDR1 KGHSH, CDR2 LQKENI. J gave up 6 bases and V 0 bases, and 7 bases lay outside the gene matches. The CDR3 sequence: CASSPPTQGLHGYTF. CDR3 sequence (DNA): TGTGCCAGCTCACCACCGACACAGGGGTTACATGGCTACACCTTC.

The CDR3 DNA reads as TGTGCCAGCAGCACGGGAGAATCAGGAGATACGCAGTATTTT. It codes for CASSTGESGDTQYF. This chain uses TRBV7-3 with TRBJ2-3; perhaps TRBD2 as D (6 bases). CDR3 length equals 14 residues. Germline V lookup: CDR1 SGHTA, CDR2 FQGTGA. Trimming removed 5 bases from V and 5 bases from J, with 14 bases in between.

The rearrangement joins TRBV15 to TRBJ2-2; TRBD2 aligns across 10 bases. Looked up from germline, CDR1 is LNHNV and CDR2 is YYDKDF (reference sequence). The V gene end was trimmed by 3 bases and the J gene end by 4 bases; junction bases not matched to a gene: 11. This CDR3 is 18 amino acids long. In nucleotides, the CDR3 is TGTGCCACCAGCAGTGGGACTAGCGCCCTCGATGGCACCGGGGAGCTGTTTTTT. Encoded protein: CATSSGTSALDGTGELFF. Supplemented by reference TRBV15 and TRBJ2-2, the full variable domain reads DAMVIQNPRYQVTQFGKPVTLSCSQTLNHNVMYWYQQKSSQAPKLLFHYYDKDFNNEADTPDNFQSRRPNTSFCFLDIRSPGLGDTAMYLCATSSGTSALDGTGELFFGEGSRLTVL.

The chain carries TRBV5-1 and TRBJ2-7; 10 bases match TRBD1. Germline CDR1 is SGHRS and CDR2 is YFSETQ. The V segment lost 3 bases and the J segment 5 bases; nucleotides outside the gene matches: 5. This CDR3 is built from 14 residues. Here the CDR3 reads CASSSGQGSNEQYF. The CDR3 bases are TGCGCCAGCAGCTCGGGACAGGGGTCCAACGAGCAGTACTTC.

This chain joins TRBV27 and TRBJ2-5; D unresolved. Looked up from germline, CDR1 is MNHEY and CDR2 is SMNVEV (reference sequence). The V end lost 0 bases, the J end lost 7 bases, and 12 bases lay between the germline ends. The CDR3 sequence is 14 residues long. The CDR3 here is CASSLSLELGTQYF. As DNA, the CDR3 is TGTGCCAGCAGTTTATCCCTAGAGCTCGGGACCCAGTACTTC.

The chain couples TRBV6-5 to TRBJ2-7, with 8 bases aligning to TRBD1. J was trimmed by 6 bases and V by 7 bases; bases with no gene match: 11. The CDR3 length is 14 residues. The germline gives CDR1 MNHEY, CDR2 SVGAGI. CDR3 in amino acids: CASKTMTGAREQYF. The DNA for the CDR3 is TGTGCCAGCAAGACCATGACAGGGGCCCGCGAGCAGTACTTC.

This chain joins TRBV27 and TRBJ2-7, with D unresolved. CDR3 length equals 14 residues. The V gene lost 2 bases and the J gene lost 0 bases, with 8 bases spanning the gap. CDR1 is MNHEY and CDR2 is SMNVEV in the germline V gene (reference sequence). The CDR3 is CASSLVSTSYEQYF. CDR3 coding DNA: TGTGCCAGCAGTTTAGTTAGTACCTCCTACGAGCAGTACTTC.

This chain joins TRBV11-3 and TRBJ1-5; D call uncertain. The V and J ends lost 3 bases and 7 bases respectively, with 10 bases between them. Per the germline V gene, CDR1 is SGHNT and CDR2 is YENEEA. This CDR3 has 13 residues. CDR3 loop: CASSLASEQPQHF. As DNA, the CDR3 is TGTGCCAGCAGCTTGGCCAGCGAGCAGCCCCAGCATTTT.

V and J are TRBV6-1 and TRBJ2-3; TRBD2 matches 7 bases. Germline assignment: CDR1 MNHNS and CDR2 SASEGT. CDR3 length: 13 amino acids. Trimming removed 8 bases from V and 3 bases from J; junction bases left unmatched: 5. As DNA, the CDR3 is TGTGCCAGCTTTCGGGGGGAGACAGATACGCAGTATTTT. Translating gives CASFRGETDTQYF.

This chain connects TRBV30 to TRBJ1-1; TRBD1 agrees at 7 bases. The germline V gene encodes CDR1 GTSNPN and CDR2 SVGIG (reference sequence). The CDR3 is 13 amino acids. The ends lost 1 base at V and 7 bases at J; junction bases unmatched: 6. CDR3 coding DNA: TGTGCCTGGAGTGCTCAGGGGGACGTTGAAGCTTTCTTT. As protein: CAWSAQGDVEAFF.

The V call is TRBV16, the J call TRBJ2-5, with D perhaps matching TRBD1 (7 bases). The CDR3 runs to 16 residues. Germline CDR1 reads KGHSY; CDR2 reads FQNENV. V was clipped by 2 bases and J by 5 bases, with 18 bases between them. In DNA, the CDR3 is TGTGCCAGCAGCCAAAGTGGCAGGGGGGTTCGCGAGACCCAGTACTTC. It yields the protein CASSQSGRGVRETQYF. Combining the CDR3 with reference TRBV16 and TRBJ2-5 gives the whole variable domain GEEVAQTPKHLVRGEGQKAKLYCAPIKGHSYVFWYQQVLKNEFKFLISFQNENVFDETGMPKERFSAKCLPNSPCSLEIQATKLEDSAVYFCASSQSGRGVRETQYFGPGTRLLVL.

This rearrangement joins TRBV9 to TRBJ2-4; 8 nucleotides agree with TRBD2. The CDR3 consists of 15 residues. CDR1 and CDR2 (germline): SGDLS, YYNGEE. V was clipped by 3 bases and J by 4 bases; unmatched bases: 6. The CDR3 nucleotides read TGTGCCAGCAGCGCGGGGGCTAGCGGGAAAAACATTCAGTACTTC. This sequence encodes CASSAGASGKNIQYF. Looking up the rest from reference TRBV9 and TRBJ2-4 gives the full variable domain: DSGVTQTPKHLITATGQRVTLRCSPRSGDLSVYWYQQSLDQGLQFLIQYYNGEERAKGNILERFSAQQFPDLHSELNLSSLELGDSALYFCASSAGASGKNIQYFGAGTRLSVL.

This chain joins TRBV11-1 and TRBJ2-1; 10 nucleotides line up with TRBD2. Per germline, CDR1 SGHAT and CDR2 FQDESV (reference sequence). After removal of 5 bases from V and 12 bases from J, the junction contained 13 bases not matched to a gene. The CDR3 contains 15 residues. The DNA for the CDR3 is TGTGCCAGCAGCCCCGGGACTAGCGACACTCAAACGCAGTTCTTC. Protein sequence: CASSPGTSDTQTQFF.

The chain links TRBV4-1 to TRBJ2-7, with D unresolved. Germline V gene sequence: CDR1 MGHRA, CDR2 YSYEKL. This CDR3 comprises 13 residues. V dropped 2 bases and J dropped 3 bases, with 8 bases sitting between them. CDR3 sequence reads: CASSQSSYYEQYF. The CDR3 DNA sequence: TGCGCCAGCAGCCAAAGTTCCTACTACGAGCAGTACTTC.

CDR3: CASRTAHSYEQYF. CDR3 in DNA: TGTGCCAGCCGGACAGCCCACTCCTACGAGCAGTACTTC. The chain couples TRBV6-1 to TRBJ2-7; the D gene is possibly TRBD1 (6 bases). V lost 8 bases to trimming and J lost 0 bases, with 11 bases between them. The CDR3 length is 13 residues. Germline V lookup: CDR1 MNHNS, CDR2 SASEGT.

CDR3 protein: CASSLGGAGAYEQFF. In DNA, the CDR3 is TGTGCCAGCAGCTTAGGAGGGGCGGGAGCTTATGAGCAGTTCTTC. The rearrangement uses TRBV11-3 and TRBJ2-1, with 7 bases matching TRBD2. Germline V gene lookup returns CDR1 SGHNT and CDR2 YENEEA. V gave up 1 base and J gave up 8 bases; unmatched junction bases: 8. The CDR3 spans 15 residues.

V usage is TRBV30 and J usage is TRBJ2-1; weak D call: TRBD2 (5 bases). V lost 5 bases and J lost 0, with 5 bases in between. The germline gives CDR1 GTSNPN, CDR2 SVGIG (reference sequence). The CDR3 is 12 residues long. The CDR3 here is CAWGLSYNEQFF. CDR3 nucleotide sequence: TGTGCCTGGGGACTCTCCTACAATGAGCAGTTCTTC.

As concerns this clone: Other DNA sequences in this specimen translate into the identical CDR3. This rearrangement joins TRBV6-5 to TRBJ1-3; D unclear. CDR3 size: 15 residues. Trimming left V 0 bases short and J 4 bases short, with 10 bases between. Germline V CDR1 and CDR2: MNHEY, SVGAGI. CDR3 sequence: CASSYSGGSGNTIYF. CDR3 nucleotide sequence: TGTGCCAGCAGTTACTCAGGAGGATCCGGAAACACCATATATTTT.

V is TRBV4-2 and J is TRBJ2-5; weak D call: TRBD1 (7 bases). This CDR3 is built from 16 residues. Germline lookup yields CDR1 LGHNA and CDR2 YNFKEQ. Trimming stripped 4 bases from V and 5 bases from J, with 20 bases between. The CDR3 is CASSPITGDGGETQYF. The DNA of the CDR3 is TGTGCCAGCAGCCCAATTACAGGGGATGGGGGGGAGACCCAGTACTTC.

CDR3 sequence (DNA): TGTGCCAGCAGCTTCGATCAGATGCCGTCCGGGACTGAAGCTTTCTTT. Protein: CASSFDQMPSGTEAFF. V gene TRBV7-9 combines with J gene TRBJ1-1, with D hard to call. Germline V CDR1 and CDR2: SEHNR, FQNEAQ (reference sequence). The CDR3 loop spans 16 amino acids. V was trimmed by 3 bases and J by 5 bases, leaving 19 bases between them.

The rearrangement links TRBV30 to TRBJ1-5; TRBD1 aligns across 8 bases. The CDR3 covers 18 residues. Trimming removed 1 base from V and 0 bases from J; junction bases left unmatched: 11. Germline V lookup: CDR1 GTSNPN, CDR2 SVGIG (reference sequence). The CDR3 spells CAWSDLRQGLFSNQPQHF. CDR3 nucleotide sequence: TGTGCCTGGAGTGACCTCAGACAGGGGCTTTTTAGCAATCAGCCCCAGCATTTT.

The chain joins TRBV9 to TRBJ2-5, with D maybe TRBD1 (5 bases). V lost 0 bases and J lost 5, with 14 bases in between. Germline CDR1 reads SGDLS; CDR2 reads YYNGEE. The CDR3 contains 15 residues. For the CDR3, the DNA is TGTGCCAGCAGCGTAGGAAGCAGGGCGAGGGAGACCCAGTACTTC. Translating gives CASSVGSRARETQYF.

The chain has TRBV6-5 and TRBJ2-7; D is unresolved. This CDR3 has 11 amino acids. V lost 5 bases, J lost 3 bases, and 5 bases lay in between. CDR1 and CDR2 from the germline V gene are MNHEY and SVGAGI. CDR3 protein: CASSQNYEQYF. The CDR3 DNA sequence: TGTGCCAGCAGTCAAAACTACGAGCAGTACTTC.

V and J are TRBV11-2 and TRBJ2-7, with 7 bases fitting TRBD2. Germline V gene lookup returns CDR1 SGHAT and CDR2 FQNNGV. V lost 3 bases to trimming and J lost 4 bases; unmatched junction nucleotides: 9. CDR3 length: 15 amino acids. The CDR3 is CASSFPASGPYEQYF. CDR3 in DNA: TGTGCCAGCAGCTTCCCGGCTAGCGGACCTTACGAGCAGTACTTC.

The chain joins TRBV7-2 to TRBJ2-1, with 9 bases that match TRBD2. CDR1 and CDR2 (germline): SGHTA, FQGNSA. V shed 2 bases and J 9 bases; nucleotides not matched to a gene: 8. This CDR3 spans 15 amino acids. The CDR3 nucleotides are TGTGCCAGCAGCTTAAGGCTAGCGGGGCGGGGTGAGCAGTTCTTC. This sequence encodes CASSLRLAGRGEQFF.

This rearrangement joins TRBV9 to TRBJ2-1, with D possibly matching TRBD1 (6 bases). Trimming took off 5 bases at V and 3 bases at J, with 15 bases between the two ends. Germline V CDR1 and CDR2: SGDLS, YYNGEE. This CDR3 has 15 residues. The chain's CDR3 is CASSVQGMNYNEQFF. The CDR3 coding sequence is TGTGCCAGCAGTGTCCAGGGGATGAACTACAATGAGCAGTTCTTC. The entire variable domain, with the rest obtained from reference TRBV9 and TRBJ2-1, is as follows: DSGVTQTPKHLITATGQRVTLRCSPRSGDLSVYWYQQSLDQGLQFLIQYYNGEERAKGNILERFSAQQFPDLHSELNLSSLELGDSALYFCASSVQGMNYNEQFFGPGTRLTVL.

The J gene is TRBJ2-5, the V gene TRBV12-5, with D perhaps TRBD1 (6 bases). The CDR3 loop spans 15 amino acids. Germline loops: CDR1 LGHNT, CDR2 FRNRAP. Trimming shortened V by 2 bases and J by 2 bases, and 12 bases separated the two germline ends. CDR3 coding DNA: TGTGCTAGTGGTTTGTGGGCGACAGGACAAGAGACCCAGTACTTC. It encodes CASGLWATGQETQYF.

V and J are TRBV4-1 and TRBJ2-1; 9 bases are a match to TRBD2. Germline assignment: CDR1 MGHRA and CDR2 YSYEKL. V shed 1 base and J 4 bases; nucleotides not matched to a gene: 8. This CDR3 is built from 17 residues. The CDR3 protein is CASSQGGGRDPYNEQFF. The CDR3 region has the DNA TGCGCCAGCAGCCAAGGAGGCGGGAGGGATCCTTACAATGAGCAGTTCTTC.

The chain joins TRBV5-1 to TRBJ2-3, with 13 bases matching TRBD2. Trimming cost V 10 bases and J 3 bases; bases outside gene matches: 5. The V gene's germline CDR1 is SGHRS and CDR2 YFSETQ. The CDR3 spans 14 residues. CDR3 in DNA: TGCGCCTCTCGGACTAGCGGGAGTACAGATACGCAGTATTTT. Translated, it gives CASRTSGSTDTQYF. Combining the CDR3 with reference TRBV5-1 and TRBJ2-3 gives the whole variable domain KAGVTQTPRYLIKTRGQQVTLSCSPISGHRSVSWYQQTPGQGLQFLFEYFSETQRNKGNFPGRFSGRQFSNSRSEMNVSTLELGDSALYLCASRTSGSTDTQYFGPGTRLTVL.

The gene calls are TRBV4-1 and TRBJ1-5; D not resolved. The CDR3 spans 14 residues. Germline values: CDR1 MGHRA, CDR2 YSYEKL. V lost 4 bases and J 9 bases, leaving 16 bases between the germline ends. In nucleotides, the CDR3 is TGCGCCAGCAGCCCCGCCGGGAACCAACGGCCCCAGCATTTT. Translation: CASSPAGNQRPQHF.

The genes are TRBV7-9 and TRBJ2-5; D is perhaps TRBD2 (6 bases). CDR3 length equals 13 residues. V was trimmed by 5 bases and J by 5 bases, leaving 12 bases between them. Germline CDR1 and CDR2: SEHNR and FQNEAQ (reference sequence). DNA for the CDR3: TGTGCCAGCAGCCACTCTAGCGCCGAGACCCAGTACTTC. Amino acids: CASSHSSAETQYF.